This T cell receptor (beta chain) was identified in a study of cytomegalovirus exposure and HLA in healthy donors. The overall study: Out of 150 million to 200 million T cells, an earlier analysis found about 120 million unique TCR beta sequences in total.

Study-wide results and caveats: TCR beta V segments were, for the most part, productive about 87% or about 30% of the time in an earlier analysis. Judged likely to be a sequencing artifact was a cluster of highly shared sequence variants.

This clone was counted a few times. Its antigen is unknown. The PCR was carried out with 60 Vbeta primers and 13 Jbeta primers. Produced via immunoSEQ multiplex PCR; TCRdb's table is partial and in-frame only. The table lists approximately 150,000 clones, about 80% of them singletons. The CDR3 extends over 15 amino acids. Germline lookup yields CDR1 MGHRA and CDR2 YSYEKL. With 0 bases removed from V and 3 bases from J, the gap between germline ends came to 12 bases. The gene calls are TRBV4-1 and TRBJ2-7; D is possibly TRBD1 (6 bases). Sequences were obtained from PBMCs. The receptor was isolated from a woman in her thirties or forties in good health and CMV-seropositive. CDR3: CASSQDRQGFYEQYF. CDR3 bases: TGCGCCAGCAGCCAAGATAGGCAGGGGTTCTACGAGCAGTACTTC.